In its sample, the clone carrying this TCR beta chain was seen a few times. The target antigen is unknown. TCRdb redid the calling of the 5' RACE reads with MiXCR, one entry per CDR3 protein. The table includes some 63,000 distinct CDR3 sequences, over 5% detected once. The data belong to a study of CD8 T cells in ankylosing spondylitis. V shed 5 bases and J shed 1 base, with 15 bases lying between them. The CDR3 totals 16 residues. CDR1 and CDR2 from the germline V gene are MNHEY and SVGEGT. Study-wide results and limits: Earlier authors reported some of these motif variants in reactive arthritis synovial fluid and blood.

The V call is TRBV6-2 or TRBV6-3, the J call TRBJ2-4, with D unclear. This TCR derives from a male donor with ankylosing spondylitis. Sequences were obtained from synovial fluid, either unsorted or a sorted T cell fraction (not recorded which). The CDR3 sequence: CASSGPHWFAKNIQYF. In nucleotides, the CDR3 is TGTGCCAGCAGTGGACCCCATTGGTTCGCCAAAAACATTCAGTACTTC.